A single sample gave rise to the 19 T cell receptor beta chains below, sequenced in a study of CD4 T cells in relation to SARS-CoV-2 and coronaviruses. No antigen is known for these receptors. Profiled with immunoSEQ multiplex PCR; TCRdb holds only in-frame clones, not every one. The data show tens of thousands of clones, roughly 70% seen once. The unexposed donors gave CD4+ T cells in about 2011-2018, prior to COVID-19. Isolation of CD4+ T cells took place after about 9 days in culture. The source material was CD4+ T cells from PBMCs, cultured in vitro. All receptors come from a human donor in good health.

This rearrangement joins TRBV6-1 to TRBJ2-4; TRBD2 might be the D (5 bases). This CDR3 is built from 12 residues. V shed 7 bases and J shed 9 bases, with 13 bases lying between them. From germline, CDR1 is MNHNS and CDR2 SASEGT. This chain's CDR3 is CASTNEGIIQYF. The CDR3 DNA follows: TGTGCCAGCACCAACGAGGGTATCATTCAGTACTTC.

The J gene is TRBJ2-7, the V gene TRBV29-1; 7 nucleotides agree with TRBD1. Trimming removed 8 bases from V and 8 bases from J; junction bases left unmatched: 12. The CDR3 has 12 residues. In germline, CDR1 is SQVTM, CDR2 ANQGSEA. Written as DNA, the CDR3 is TGCAGCTTCATAAGACAGGGCGGAAAGCAGTACTTC. Translating it yields CSFIRQGGKQYF.

This clone was observed a few times. The gene calls are TRBV3-1 (or the pseudogene TRBV3-2) and TRBJ1-1, with D possibly matching TRBD1 (5 bases). There are 15 residues in the CDR3. The V end lost 1 base, the J end lost 2 bases, and 11 bases lay between the germline ends. The germline CDR1 and CDR2 sequences are LGHDT and YNNKEL (reference sequence). The CDR3, as DNA: TGTGCCAGCAGCCAAGCGGCAGGGCAAAACACTGAAGCTTTCTTT. It encodes CASSQAAGQNTEAFF.

In DNA, the CDR3 is TGCGCCAGCACCGCGGGGACAGGGGGCGAGTTGTACACTGAAGCTTTCTTT. The encoded protein is CASTAGTGGELYTEAFF. V usage is TRBV10-1 and J usage is TRBJ1-1; the match to TRBD1 covers 12 bases. The CDR3 is 17 residues long. With 7 bases clipped from V and 3 bases from J, the junction kept 12 bases outside the gene matches. Germline CDR1 is WNHNN and CDR2 is SYGVQD (reference sequence).

This sequence joins TRBV4-2 and TRBJ2-5, with D unresolved. The CDR3 totals 12 residues. Germline V gene data show CDR1 as LGHNA and CDR2 as YNFKEQ. The V end was cut by 5 bases, the J end by 5 bases, with 9 bases between. The CDR3 region is CASSATGETQYF. For the CDR3, the DNA is TGTGCCAGCAGCGCGACCGGGGAGACCCAGTACTTC.

V usage is TRBV11-2 and J usage is TRBJ1-6; possibly TRBD1 for D (5 bases). The V end was cut by 6 bases, the J end by 1 base, with 16 bases between. This CDR3 has 17 residues. CDR1 and CDR2 (germline): SGHAT, FQNNGV. In DNA form, the CDR3 reads TGTGCCAGCAGTGTCACCAGCGGGGCGTCCTATAATTCACCCCTCCACTTT. Residues: CASSVTSGASYNSPLHF.

The genes are TRBV7-2 and TRBJ1-5; D gene unclear. The CDR3 has 13 amino acids. Germline CDR1 SGHTA, CDR2 FQGNSA. V was cut by 5 bases and J by 6 bases, with 11 bases left in between. The CDR3 region has the DNA TGTGCCAGCAGCCACCCGGGGTTTCAGCCCCAGCATTTT. Its protein product is CASSHPGFQPQHF.

The CDR3: CASRVRSGGSTDTQYF. In DNA form, the CDR3 reads TGTGCCAGCAGGGTTAGATCAGGTGGGAGCACAGATACGCAGTATTTT. The chain has TRBV2 and TRBJ2-3; no definite D call. From germline, CDR1 is SNHLY and CDR2 FYNNEI. Trimming pared 6 bases from V and 0 bases from J, leaving 16 bases between. The CDR3 runs to 16 residues.

The CDR3 DNA is TGTGCCAGTAGTTATTTGACAGCTACCAGGGCAGGGGGCTACACCTTC. Protein product: CASSYLTATRAGGYTF. The V call is TRBV19, the J call TRBJ1-2; possible D gene TRBD1, 5 bases. The CDR3 is 16 amino acids. With 5 bases removed from V and 8 bases from J, the gap between germline ends came to 24 bases. Germline CDR1 reads LNHDA; CDR2 reads SQIVND (reference sequence).

The chain joins TRBV18 to TRBJ2-1; D is uncertain. There are 16 residues in the CDR3. Trimming shortened V by 5 bases and J by 0 bases, and 14 bases separated the two germline ends. Germline values: CDR1 KGHSH, CDR2 LQKENI. CDR3 sequence reads: CASSIALVSSYNEQFF. As DNA, the CDR3 is TGTGCCAGCTCAATTGCCCTGGTGAGCTCCTACAATGAGCAGTTCTTC.

The DNA for the CDR3 is TGTGCCAGCAGCCCCAGGGGGGGTTATGGCTACACCTTC. Protein sequence: CASSPRGGYGYTF. The rearrangement links TRBV3-1 (or the pseudogene TRBV3-2) to TRBJ1-2; TRBD1 agrees at 7 bases. Germline CDR1 is LGHDT and CDR2 is YNNKEL (reference sequence). With 4 bases clipped from V and 5 bases from J, the junction kept 4 bases outside the gene matches. CDR3 length equals 13 residues.

The CDR3 DNA is TGTGCCAGCAGGACGACAGGGGACTACTATGGCTACACCTTC. Its protein product is CASRTTGDYYGYTF. The rearrangement joins TRBV6-5 to TRBJ1-2; 8 bases match TRBD1. After removal of 6 bases from V and 3 bases from J, the junction contained 6 bases not matched to a gene. This CDR3 has 14 residues. Germline CDR1 reads MNHEY; CDR2 reads SVGAGI.

The chain uses TRBV6-6 and TRBJ1-5, with D perhaps matching TRBD1 (6 bases). Trimming removed 4 bases at V and 2 bases at J, with 9 bases between. CDR1 is MNHNY, CDR2 SVGAGI, per germline (reference sequence). The length of the CDR3 is 14 residues. The CDR3 sequence is CASSWRTGNQPQHF. CDR3 bases: TGTGCCAGCAGTTGGCGGACAGGCAATCAGCCCCAGCATTTT.

This clone showed up just once. The chain uses TRBV3-1 (or the pseudogene TRBV3-2) and TRBJ1-5; possibly TRBD1 for D (6 bases). V lost 2 bases to trimming and J lost 5 bases, with 16 bases between them. CDR3 length: 16 amino acids. The V gene's germline CDR1 is LGHDT and CDR2 YNNKEL (reference sequence). CDR3 amino acids: CASSQSGGALDQPQHF. The CDR3 nucleotides read TGTGCCAGCAGCCAATCCGGGGGGGCTTTGGATCAGCCCCAGCATTTT.

The genes are TRBV19 and TRBJ2-3; TRBD1 is a possible D gene (5 bases). The germline CDR1 and CDR2 sequences are LNHDA and SQIVND (reference sequence). This CDR3 is built from 15 residues. Trimming stripped 1 base from V and 3 bases from J, with 11 bases between. CDR3 sequence reads: CASSIGGRWTDTQYF. The CDR3 region has the DNA TGTGCCAGTAGTATAGGGGGCAGGTGGACAGATACGCAGTATTTT.

There are a few counts of this clone. The V gene is TRBV19, the J gene TRBJ1-2, with D perhaps matching TRBD1 (6 bases). Germline assignment: CDR1 LNHDA and CDR2 SQIVND (reference sequence). The CDR3 is 14 residues long. V was cut by 5 bases and J by 0 bases, with 10 bases left in between. Here the CDR3 DNA reads TGTGCCAGTAGTCTTGGGACAACTAACTATGGCTACACCTTC. Residues: CASSLGTTNYGYTF.

The rearrangement links TRBV3-1 (or the pseudogene TRBV3-2) to TRBJ2-3; a weak D match, TRBD2 (6 bases). V was clipped by 3 bases and J by 1 base, with 17 bases between them. Germline V gene data show CDR1 as LGHDT and CDR2 as YNNKEL (reference sequence). This CDR3 comprises 17 residues. The CDR3 sequence is CASSHRISGVGTDTQYF. In DNA, the CDR3 is TGTGCCAGCAGCCATCGTATATCGGGGGTTGGCACAGATACGCAGTATTTT.

The chain has TRBV4-3 and TRBJ2-5; the match to TRBD2 covers 12 bases. The CDR3 sequence is 16 residues long. V lost 4 bases, J lost 5 bases, and 8 bases stayed unmatched. Germline V CDR1 and CDR2: LGHNA, YSLEER. CDR3 protein: CASSLTSGGLGETQYF. Here the CDR3 DNA reads TGCGCCAGCAGCCTTACTAGCGGGGGGCTGGGGGAGACCCAGTACTTC.

The chain combines TRBV4-2 with TRBJ2-5; 8 positions agree with TRBD2. CDR1 is LGHNA and CDR2 is YNFKEQ in the germline V gene. The CDR3 runs to 16 residues. After removal of 4 bases from V and 2 bases from J, the junction contained 9 bases not matched to a gene. CDR3 loop: CASSPRASGRQETQYF. Here the CDR3 DNA reads TGTGCCAGCAGCCCCCGGGCTAGCGGGCGTCAAGAGACCCAGTACTTC.